The table lists the clone carrying this T cell receptor (beta chain) with a few counts. The antigen is unknown. Germline CDR1 MGHRA, CDR2 YSYEKL. V was clipped by 3 bases and J by 5 bases, with 16 bases between them. The CDR3 consists of 15 residues. The sample originates from a study of T-cell memory formation after mild COVID-19. General observations from the study: Among clones contracting day 15 to 85, CD4/CD8 was balanced, whereas later expanders leaned CD4+.

Employing constant-segment primers, 5'RACE generated TCR alpha and TCR beta cDNA libraries bearing sample barcodes and UMIs. Each CDR3 protein is one row after TCRdb ran MiXCR on the 5' RACE reads. Counted here are 450,000 or so distinct CDR3 sequences, 20% occurring once; the ten biggest clones make up 7.5% to 9.5%. This sequence was found in an adult woman who had mild COVID-19 (a few samples of this study predate the infection). Cell type and time point are not known. The rearrangement links TRBV4-1 to TRBJ1-1; TRBD1 might be the D (5 bases). Sample: PBMCs or a T cell subset sorted from them (not recorded which). This CDR3 is CASSHREAGKTEAFF. Written as DNA, the CDR3 is TGCGCCAGCAGCCATCGTGAGGCAGGGAAGACTGAAGCTTTCTTT.